This T cell receptor beta chain was observed in a study of blood T cell repertoires in COVID-19. Across the whole study: Specimens from acute and convalescent COVID-19 originated in the United States, Italy and Spain.

Trimming left V 4 bases short and J 2 bases short, with 9 bases between. Germline CDR1 reads PRHDT; CDR2 reads FYEKMQ (reference sequence). The CDR3 is 14 residues long. As originally analysed: Reference gene primer amplification in the assay estimated nucleated cell counts. Assay used: immunoSEQ multiplex PCR; TCRdb lists only in-frame clones, some missing. V, J and clone size reflect that table, while D and trimming were determined from the DNA. This sample carries about 170,000 clones, roughly 88% of them seen once, and the ten largest clones take 8% to 9.5%. Source material: peripheral blood. The receptor comes from a woman of 80 years or more with active or convalescent COVID-19. The rearrangement uses TRBV13 and TRBJ1-3; no clear D. The CDR3 coding sequence is TGTGCCAGCAGCTCCTACGGGACTGGAAACACCATATATTTT. It specifies CASSSYGTGNTIYF.